Listed below are T cell receptor beta chains from one sample, sequenced in a study of monozygotic twins with inflammatory bowel disease. TCRdb reprocessed the 5' RACE reads and reports one entry per CDR3 protein, with no DNA. The repertoire table contains about 420,000 distinct CDR3 sequences. The sequenced material came from blood. These receptors were taken from a human donor with ulcerative colitis or Crohn's disease, or a healthy co-twin of an affected twin (not recorded which). Each CDR3 is given with its conserved first and last residue. Fields, in order: V gene, J gene, CDR3 protein.

TRBV6-1,TRBJ1-3,CASINDGTSGNTIYF
TRBV19,TRBJ2-1,CASNWATSGYNEQFF
TRBV20-1,TRBJ1-2,CSARKGHRNYGYTF
TRBV7-2,TRBJ1-3,CASSPGPSSGNTIYF
TRBV12-3/TRBV12-4,TRBJ2-3,CASTRRGLASDTQYF
TRBV6-6,TRBJ1-4,CASSYENEKLFF
TRBV5-1,TRBJ2-1,CASSPDGSGQNEQFF
TRBV11-2,TRBJ2-5,CASSVLAGGLQETQYF
TRBV11-1,TRBJ2-1,CASKGRSLAGENSHTDEQFF
TRBV15,TRBJ2-5,CATSKGATQYF
TRBV6-5,TRBJ2-6,CASSYIGPTSGANVLTF
TRBV7-9,TRBJ2-2,CASSLTRTGELFF
TRBV6-2/TRBV6-3,TRBJ2-3,CASTWGPYTDTQYF
TRBV5-1,TRBJ1-1,CASSGRSTEAFF
TRBV7-8,TRBJ1-1,CASSRSVGGVSLLKAEAFF
TRBV4-2,TRBJ2-5,CASSQEAANQETQYF
TRBV2,TRBJ2-2,CASSEEGRSGELFF
TRBV12-3/TRBV12-4,TRBJ2-7,CASSFASGAYEQYF
TRBV10-3,TRBJ2-7,CATSAGTGGTYEQYF
TRBV27,TRBJ2-4,CASSLSLAKNIQYF
TRBV7-2,TRBJ1-1,CASSLRGPRKAFF
TRBV3-1,TRBJ1-3,CASSAATRADTIYF
TRBV7-8,TRBJ2-7,CASSFPSRDLLFEQYF
TRBV7-7,TRBJ2-5,CASSQGAISGTQYF
TRBV28,TRBJ2-1,CASTTGGLYNEQFF
TRBV7-2,TRBJ2-3,CASSLGTGRQDTQYF
TRBV6-1,TRBJ2-1,CASSGDPWGDNEQFF
TRBV2,TRBJ2-3,CASTPSGLSTDTQYF